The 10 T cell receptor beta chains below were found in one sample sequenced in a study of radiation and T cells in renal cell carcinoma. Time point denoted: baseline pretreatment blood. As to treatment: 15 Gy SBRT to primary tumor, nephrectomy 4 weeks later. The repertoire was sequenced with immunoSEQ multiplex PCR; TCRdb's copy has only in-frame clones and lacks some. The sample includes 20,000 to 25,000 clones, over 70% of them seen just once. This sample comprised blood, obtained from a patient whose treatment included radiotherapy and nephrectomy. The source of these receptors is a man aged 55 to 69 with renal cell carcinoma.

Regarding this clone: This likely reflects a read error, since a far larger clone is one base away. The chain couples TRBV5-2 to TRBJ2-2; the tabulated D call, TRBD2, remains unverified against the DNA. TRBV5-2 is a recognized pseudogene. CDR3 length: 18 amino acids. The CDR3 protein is CASSLLGLAVGGTGELFF. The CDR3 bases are TGTGCCAGCAGCCTGTTAGGTCTAGCCGTGGGGGGCACCGGGGAGCTGTTTTTT.

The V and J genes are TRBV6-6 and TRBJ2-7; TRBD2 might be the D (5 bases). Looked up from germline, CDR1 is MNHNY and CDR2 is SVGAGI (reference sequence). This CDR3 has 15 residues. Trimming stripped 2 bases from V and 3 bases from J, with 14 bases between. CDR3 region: CASSYASPRYYEQYF. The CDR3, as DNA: TGTGCCAGCAGTTACGCTAGCCCAAGATACTACGAGCAGTACTTC.

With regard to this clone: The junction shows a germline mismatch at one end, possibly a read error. The CDR3 bases are TGTGCTAGCAGCCTGGGACAGGTAGGGGCGAATGAGCAGTTCTTC. Encoded protein: CASSLGQVGANEQFF. The chain has TRBV7-7 and TRBJ2-1, with 8 bases fitting TRBD1. Germline lookup yields CDR1 SSHAT and CDR2 FNYEAQ (reference sequence). The CDR3 runs to 15 residues.

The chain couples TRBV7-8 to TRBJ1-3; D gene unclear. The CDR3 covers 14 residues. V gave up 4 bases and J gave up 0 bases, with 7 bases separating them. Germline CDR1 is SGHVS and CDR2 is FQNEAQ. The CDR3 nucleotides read TGTGCCAGCAGCTCGCCCCTCTCTGGAAACACCATATATTTT. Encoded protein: CASSSPLSGNTIYF.

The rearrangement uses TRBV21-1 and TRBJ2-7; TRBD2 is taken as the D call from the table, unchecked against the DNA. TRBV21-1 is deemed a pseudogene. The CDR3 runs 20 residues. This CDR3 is CASSTHRQVRLAGGPGEQYF. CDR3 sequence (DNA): TGTGCCAGCAGCACGCACCGACAGGTAAGACTAGCGGGAGGGCCTGGCGAGCAGTACTTC.

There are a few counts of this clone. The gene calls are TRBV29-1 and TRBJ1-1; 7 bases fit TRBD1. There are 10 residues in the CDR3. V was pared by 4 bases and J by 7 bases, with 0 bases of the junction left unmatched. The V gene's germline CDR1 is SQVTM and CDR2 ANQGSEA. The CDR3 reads CSVGQGEAFF. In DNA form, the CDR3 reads TGCAGCGTTGGACAGGGTGAAGCTTTCTTT.

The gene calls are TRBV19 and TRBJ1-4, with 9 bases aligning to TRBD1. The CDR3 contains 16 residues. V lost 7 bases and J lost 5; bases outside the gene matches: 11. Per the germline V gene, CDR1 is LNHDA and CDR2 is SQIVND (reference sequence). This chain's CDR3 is CASTGGTGPGNEKLFF. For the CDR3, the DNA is TGTGCCAGTACGGGGGGGACAGGGCCTGGGAATGAAAAACTGTTTTTT.

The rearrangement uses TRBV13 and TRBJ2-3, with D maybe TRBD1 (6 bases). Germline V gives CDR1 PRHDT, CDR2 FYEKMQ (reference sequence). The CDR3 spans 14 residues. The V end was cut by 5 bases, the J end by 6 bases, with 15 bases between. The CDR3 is CASSIHGGGDTQYF. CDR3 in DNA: TGTGCCAGCAGCATCCATGGGGGCGGGGATACGCAGTATTTT.

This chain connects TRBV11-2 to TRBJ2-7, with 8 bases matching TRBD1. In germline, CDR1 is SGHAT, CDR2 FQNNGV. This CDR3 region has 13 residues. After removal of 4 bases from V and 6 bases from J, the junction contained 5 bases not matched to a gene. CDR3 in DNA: TGTGCCAGCAGCTCAAGGACAGGGCCCGAGCAGTACTTC. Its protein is CASSSRTGPEQYF.

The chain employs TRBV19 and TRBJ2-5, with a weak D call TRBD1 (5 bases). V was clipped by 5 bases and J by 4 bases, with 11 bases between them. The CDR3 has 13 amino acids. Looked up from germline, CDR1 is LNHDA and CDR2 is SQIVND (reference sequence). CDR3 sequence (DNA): TGTGCCAGTAGTGGACATGACCGAGAGACCCAGTACTTC. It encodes CASSGHDRETQYF.